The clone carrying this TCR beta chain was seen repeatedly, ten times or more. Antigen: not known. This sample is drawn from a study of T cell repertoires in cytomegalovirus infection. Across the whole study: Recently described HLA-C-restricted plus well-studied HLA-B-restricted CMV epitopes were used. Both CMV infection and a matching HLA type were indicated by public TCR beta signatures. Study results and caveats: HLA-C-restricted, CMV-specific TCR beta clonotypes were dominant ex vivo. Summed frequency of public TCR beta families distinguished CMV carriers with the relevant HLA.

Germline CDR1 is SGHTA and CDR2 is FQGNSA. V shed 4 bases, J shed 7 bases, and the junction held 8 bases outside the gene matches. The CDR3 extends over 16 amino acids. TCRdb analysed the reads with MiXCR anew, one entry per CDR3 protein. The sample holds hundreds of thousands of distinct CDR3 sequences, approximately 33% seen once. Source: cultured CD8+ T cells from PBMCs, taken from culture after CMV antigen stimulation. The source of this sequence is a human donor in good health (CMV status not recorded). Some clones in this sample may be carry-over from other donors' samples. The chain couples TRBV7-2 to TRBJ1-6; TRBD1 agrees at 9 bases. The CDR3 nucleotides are TGTGCCAGCAGCTCCACCGGGACAGGGTGGAATTCACCCCTCCACTTT. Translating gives CASSSTGTGWNSPLHF. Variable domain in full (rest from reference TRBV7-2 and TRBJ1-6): GAGVSQSPSNKVTEKGKDVELRCDPISGHTALYWYRQSLGQGLEFLIYFQGNSAPDKSGLPSDRFSAERTGGSVSTLTIQRTQQEDSAVYLCASSSTGTGWNSPLHFGNGTRLTVT.